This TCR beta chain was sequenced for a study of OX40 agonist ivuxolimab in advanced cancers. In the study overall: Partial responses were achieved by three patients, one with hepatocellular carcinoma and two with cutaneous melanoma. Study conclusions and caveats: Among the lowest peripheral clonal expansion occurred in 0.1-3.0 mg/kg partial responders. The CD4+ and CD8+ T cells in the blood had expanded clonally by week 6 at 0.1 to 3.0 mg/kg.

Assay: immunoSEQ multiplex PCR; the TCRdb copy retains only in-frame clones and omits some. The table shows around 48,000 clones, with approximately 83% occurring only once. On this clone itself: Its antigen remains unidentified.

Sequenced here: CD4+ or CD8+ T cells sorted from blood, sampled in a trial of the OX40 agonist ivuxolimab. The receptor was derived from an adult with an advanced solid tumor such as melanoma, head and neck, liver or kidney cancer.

CDR3 protein: CASSTQGQGTYEQYF. The CDR3 nucleotides are TGTGCCAGCAGCACCCAGGGACAGGGGACCTACGAGCAGTACTTC. The chain links TRBV7-2 to TRBJ2-7; 10 bases are shared with TRBD1. CDR1 is SGHTA, CDR2 FQGNSA, per germline. The CDR3 is 15 amino acids. Losses at the gene ends were 5 bases for V and 2 bases for J; bases not matched to a gene: 6.